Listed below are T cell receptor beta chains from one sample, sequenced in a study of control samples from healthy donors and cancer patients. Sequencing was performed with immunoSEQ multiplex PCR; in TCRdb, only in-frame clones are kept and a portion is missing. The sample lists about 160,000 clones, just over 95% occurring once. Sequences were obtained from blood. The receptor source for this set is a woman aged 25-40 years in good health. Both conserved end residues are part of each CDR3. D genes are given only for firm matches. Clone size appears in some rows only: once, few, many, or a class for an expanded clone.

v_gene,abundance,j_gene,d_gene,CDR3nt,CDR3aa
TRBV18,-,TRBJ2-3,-,TGTGCCAGCTCACTATTAGGGTCGTTCAGCACAGATACGCAGTATTTT,CASSLLGSFSTDTQYF
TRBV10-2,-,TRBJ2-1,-,TGCGCCAGCAGCGAAAAACAGGGCGGGCTGTACAATGAGCGGTTCTTC,CASSEKQGGLYNERFF
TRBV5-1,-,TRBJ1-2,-,TGCGCCAGCAGCCTTGAGAGCTCTCACTATGGCTACACCTTC,CASSLESSHYGYTF
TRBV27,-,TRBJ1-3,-,TGTGCCAGCAGTAGTTTACAGGTCCGGGAGGGACCTGGAAACACCATATATTTT,CASSSLQVREGPGNTIYF
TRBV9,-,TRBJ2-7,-,TGTGCCAGCAGCGTAGGAGCCTACGGCTACGAGCAGTACTTC,CASSVGAYGYEQYF
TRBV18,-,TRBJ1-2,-,TGTGCCAGCTCACCCGGGGGCGTCTATGAGTATGGCTACACCTTC,CASSPGGVYEYGYTF
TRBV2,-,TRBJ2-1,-,TGTGCCAGCAAACTTCAAATGGGGGGCGGGCAGTTCTTC,CASKLQMGGGQFF
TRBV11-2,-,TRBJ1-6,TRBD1,TGTGCCAGCAGCTTAGCGACAGGGATGTCACCCCTCCACTTT,CASSLATGMSPLHF
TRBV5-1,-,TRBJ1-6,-,TGCGCCAGCAGGCAACGGCAGGGCGAAGATTCACCCCTCCACTTT,CASRQRQGEDSPLHF
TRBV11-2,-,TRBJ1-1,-,TGTGCCAGCAGCTTGGCTCCGTGGGTGGTCAGGGCGAACACTGAAGCTTTCTTT,CASSLAPWVVRANTEAFF
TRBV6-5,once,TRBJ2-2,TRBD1,TGTGCCAGCACACCGGGACAGGGCAAAATCGGGGAGCTGTTTTTT,CASTPGQGKIGELFF
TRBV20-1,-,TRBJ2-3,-,TGCAGTGCCCTGCAGGGAGATACGCAGTATTTT,CSALQGDTQYF
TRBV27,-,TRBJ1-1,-,TGTGCCAGCAGTTTGTTTAAAAACACTGAAGCTTTCTTT,CASSLFKNTEAFF
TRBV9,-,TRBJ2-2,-,TGTGCCAGCAGCGTAGGGCAGATAAACACCGGGGAGCTGTTTTTT,CASSVGQINTGELFF
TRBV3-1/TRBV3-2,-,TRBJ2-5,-,TGTGCCAGCAGCCACCCGACGAGACCATCGACCCCCATTAGGGAAGAGACCCAGTACTTC,CASSHPTRPSTPIREETQYF
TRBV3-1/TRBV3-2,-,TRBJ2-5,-,TGTGCCAGCAGCCAAAGGGGGACCCAAGAGACCCAGTACTTC,CASSQRGTQETQYF
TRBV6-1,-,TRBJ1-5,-,TGTGCCAGCAGTGAAAGGACACGGTCCAATCAGCCCCAGCATTTT,CASSERTRSNQPQHF
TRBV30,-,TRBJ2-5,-,TGTGCCTGGAGAAGAGCAGAGACCCAGTACTTC,CAWRRAETQYF
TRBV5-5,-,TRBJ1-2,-,TGTGCCAGCAGCTTGGGCCCCAAATATGGCTACACCTTC,CASSLGPKYGYTF
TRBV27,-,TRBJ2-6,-,TGTGCCAGCAGCCGCGGGGTCCCTAGCTCTGGGGCCAACGTCCTGACTTTC,CASSRGVPSSGANVLTF
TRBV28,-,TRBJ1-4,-,TGTGCCAGCAGTTTAGTTTTGGCAGCCGCGGGTGAAAAACTGTTTTTT,CASSLVLAAAGEKLFF
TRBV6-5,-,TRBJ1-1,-,TGTGCCAGCAGTTACACAGGGCCGGCCACTGAAGCTTTCTTT,CASSYTGPATEAFF